This is a list of T cell receptor beta chains from one sample in a study of blood T cell repertoires in COVID-19. TCRdb's table, derived via immunoSEQ multiplex PCR, lists solely in-frame clones and lacks some. The data contain 150,000 to 200,000 clones, roughly 86% of them singletons. Sample: peripheral blood. Receptor source: a man aged 35 to 55 with active or convalescent COVID-19. CDR3s include the opening cysteine and the closing phenylalanine or tryptophan. A D gene is named only where the DNA matches it firmly. A row's size may be missing; if present it is once, few, many or a size class.

NA	TRBV5-1	NA	TRBJ2-1	TGCGCCAGCAGCTTGCGGCTAGACTTCTACAATGAGCAGTTCTTC	CASSLRLDFYNEQFF
NA	TRBV11-2	NA	TRBJ2-5	TGTGCCAGCAGCTTAGCCCTCTCTTCAGGGGAAGAGACCCAGTACTTC	CASSLALSSGEETQYF
TRBD1	TRBV19	NA	TRBJ2-2	TGTGCCAGTAACTCGCCGACAGGGGTTTTTGGGGAGCTGTTTTTT	CASNSPTGVFGELFF
NA	TRBV18	NA	TRBJ2-7	TGTGCCAGCTCCCCCGGGTTACACCTCTACGAGCAGTACTTC	CASSPGLHLYEQYF
NA	TRBV28	NA	TRBJ2-1	TGTGCCAGCGGCTACCCATGGAGGAATGAGCAGTTCTTC	CASGYPWRNEQFF
TRBD2	TRBV27	NA	TRBJ2-2	TGTGCCAGCAGTTTAGCGGGAGTGGTCGGGGAGCTGTTTTTT	CASSLAGVVGELFF
NA	TRBV3-1/TRBV3-2	NA	TRBJ1-6	TGTGCCAGCAGCCAATCGGAGAGCTCCTATAATTCACCCCTCCACTTT	CASSQSESSYNSPLHF
NA	TRBV7-9	once	TRBJ2-5	TGTGCCAGCAGCTTTGGGGGCAGGGGAGAGGCCCAGTACTTC	CASSFGGRGEAQYF
TRBD1	TRBV5-6	NA	TRBJ1-2	TGTGCCAGCAGCCTAGGGACAGGCTATGGCTACACCTTC	CASSLGTGYGYTF
TRBD1	TRBV27	once	TRBJ2-7	TGTGCCAGCAGTTTACGGGGACAGCACTACGAGCAGTACTTC	CASSLRGQHYEQYF
NA	TRBV4-3	NA	TRBJ1-5	TGCGCCAGCAGCCAAGAATTGGCTAGCGGGTACAATCAGCCCCAGCATTTT	CASSQELASGYNQPQHF
TRBD1	TRBV6-1	NA	TRBJ1-5	TGTGCCAGCAGTGAACAAACAGGGGGCAATCAGCCCCAGCATTTT	CASSEQTGGNQPQHF
NA	TRBV9	NA	TRBJ2-1	TGTGCCAGCAGCACAAGGGGCGGTGAGCAGTTCTTC	CASSTRGGEQFF
TRBD2	TRBV3-1/TRBV3-2	NA	TRBJ2-3	TGTGCCAGCACGGGGACTAGCGGGGCCCCAGATACGCAGTATTTT	CASTGTSGAPDTQYF
NA	TRBV3-1/TRBV3-2	NA	TRBJ1-5	TGTGCCAGCAGCCAAGAACGCGGTCAGCCCCAGCATTTT	CASSQERGQPQHF
NA	TRBV3-1/TRBV3-2	NA	TRBJ1-6	TGTGCCACCAGGGACGGAGGGCTAGGTTCACCCCTCCACTTT	CATRDGGLGSPLHF
TRBD1	TRBV11-1	NA	TRBJ2-3	TGTGCCAGCAGCAGTTGGGACAGGGGGTCACCAGATACGCAGTATTTT	CASSSWDRGSPDTQYF
TRBD1	TRBV3-1/TRBV3-2	few	TRBJ1-1	TGTGCCAGCAGCCAAGAGGGGGGACAGAGGGAGAGGTTCTTT	CASSQEGGQRERFF
NA	TRBV6-4	NA	TRBJ1-2	TGTGCCAGCAGTGACTTGGCAGGGGATGGCTACACCTTC	CASSDLAGDGYTF
NA	TRBV9	NA	TRBJ1-3	TGTGCCAGCAGCGTGAGCTCTGGAAACACCATATATTTT	CASSVSSGNTIYF
NA	TRBV7-6	NA	TRBJ1-6	TGTGCCAGCAGCCAGGACACCCTACTCAATTCACCCCTCCACTTT	CASSQDTLLNSPLHF
NA	TRBV20-1	NA	TRBJ2-7	TGCAGTGCTAGTGGAGGGTACGCGCCCTACGAGCAGTACTTC	CSASGGYAPYEQYF
NA	TRBV2	NA	TRBJ2-5	TGTGCCAGCAGTGCCTTTCAAGAGACCCAGTACTTC	CASSAFQETQYF
TRBD1	TRBV28	NA	TRBJ1-5	TGTGCCAGCAGCCCGGGACAGGGAGGAGGACAGCCCCAGCATTTT	CASSPGQGGGQPQHF
NA	TRBV5-1	NA	TRBJ1-4	TGCGCCAGCAGCTCCGGAGGTAGTAATGAAAAACTGTTTTTT	CASSSGGSNEKLFF
TRBD1	TRBV12-3/TRBV12-4	NA	TRBJ2-1	TGTGCCAGCAGTTGGACAGGGGATGAGCAGTTCTTC	CASSWTGDEQFF
NA	TRBV6-1	NA	TRBJ1-4	TGTGCCAGCAGTGAGCAGAACCTTAATGAAAAACTGTTTTTT	CASSEQNLNEKLFF
NA	TRBV2	NA	TRBJ1-4	TGTGCCAGCGTTCGAGGGAGTAGGGAAAAACTGTTTTTT	CASVRGSREKLFF
NA	TRBV19	once	TRBJ1-5	TGTGCCAGTAGTATAGTGGAGTTCTATAGCAATCAGCCCCAGCATTTT	CASSIVEFYSNQPQHF
NA	TRBV2	NA	TRBJ2-7	TGTGCCAGCAGTTCCGGTGTCTGGTCCTACGAGCAGTACTTC	CASSSGVWSYEQYF
NA	TRBV5-1	once	TRBJ1-1	TGCGCCAGCAGCTTGGATCGGGGGAGGACTGAAGCTTTCTTT	CASSLDRGRTEAFF
NA	TRBV6-1	NA	TRBJ1-5	TGTGCCAGCAGTGAACAGGGTCGTCGAAGCAATCAGCCCCAGCATTTT	CASSEQGRRSNQPQHF
TRBD1	TRBV3-1/TRBV3-2	once	TRBJ2-5	TGTGCCAGCAGCCCATCCGGGACAGGGACCACCTTCCAAGAGACCCAGTACTTC	CASSPSGTGTTFQETQYF
TRBD1	TRBV5-1	NA	TRBJ2-1	TGCGCCAGCAGCTTGTGGGGACAGGGGGCGAACAATGAGCAGTTCTTC	CASSLWGQGANNEQFF
TRBD1	TRBV3-1/TRBV3-2	NA	TRBJ1-5	TGTGCCAGCAGCCAGGACAGGGCCCCTCAGCCCCAGCATTTT	CASSQDRAPQPQHF
TRBD2	TRBV7-3	NA	TRBJ2-7	TGTGCCAGCAGCCGGGAGGGCGGACTTGGCGAGCAGTACTTC	CASSREGGLGEQYF
NA	TRBV4-3	many	TRBJ1-4	TGCGCCAGCAGCCAAGAGCCCAGCGGTCCTAATGAAAAACTGTTTTTT	CASSQEPSGPNEKLFF
NA	TRBV28	NA	TRBJ2-5	TGTGCCAGCAGTTCACGACTTCAAGAGACCCAGTACTTC	CASSSRLQETQYF
NA	TRBV5-8	NA	TRBJ1-5	TGTGCCAGCAGCTCAGCTATCGACAGCAGAAATCAGCCCCAGCATTTT	CASSSAIDSRNQPQHF
TRBD2	TRBV5-4	NA	TRBJ2-3	TGTGCCAGCAGCCCTAAGCGGGGGGGCACAGATACGCAGTATTTT	CASSPKRGGTDTQYF
NA	TRBV9	NA	TRBJ1-2	TGTGCCAGCAGAAAAACAGGGAGCCATGGCCTCACCTTC	CASRKTGSHGLTF
NA	TRBV14	NA	TRBJ1-2	TGTGCCAGCAGCCTAACACCAAACTATGGCTACACCTTC	CASSLTPNYGYTF
NA	TRBV12-3/TRBV12-4	NA	TRBJ1-1	TGTGCCAGCAGTGGCACAAACACTGAAGCTTTCTTT	CASSGTNTEAFF
TRBD2	TRBV19	NA	TRBJ2-1	TGTGCCAGTAGTATTCAGGGACTAGCGGGGAGCTCCTACAATGAGCAGTTCTTC	CASSIQGLAGSSYNEQFF
NA	TRBV5-4	NA	TRBJ1-2	TGTGCCAGCAGCTCATACAGACAGGCCGATTTGGACACCTTC	CASSSYRQADLDTF